Listed below are T cell receptor beta chains from one sample, sequenced in a study of blood T cell repertoires in COVID-19. The repertoire was sequenced with immunoSEQ multiplex PCR; TCRdb's copy has only in-frame clones and lacks some. The sample lists about 220,000 clones; approximately 82% were seen once. The sample was peripheral blood. The receptors stem from a woman over 75 with acute or convalescent COVID-19. Both conserved end residues are part of each CDR3. Each record gives: V gene, D gene, clone size, J gene, CDR3 protein, CDR3 DNA. The D gene is left open where the match is weak. Only some rows state a clone size, as once, few, many or a class for expanded clones.

V gene: TRBV12-3/TRBV12-4; D gene: -; clone size: -; J gene: TRBJ1-6; CDR3 protein: CASSFSQGSPLHF; CDR3 DNA: TGTGCCAGCAGTTTTTCTCAGGGGTCACCCCTCCACTTT
V gene: TRBV6-5; D gene: -; clone size: -; J gene: TRBJ2-7; CDR3 protein: CASSYSISTTEQYF; CDR3 DNA: TGTGCCAGCAGTTATAGCATATCTACCACCGAGCAGTACTTC
V gene: TRBV28; D gene: -; clone size: -; J gene: TRBJ1-2; CDR3 protein: CASSPLQGLGYTF; CDR3 DNA: TGTGCCAGCAGTCCTCTACAGGGATTGGGCTACACCTTC
V gene: TRBV11-2; D gene: TRBD1; clone size: -; J gene: TRBJ1-6; CDR3 protein: CASSYGTGYNSPLHF; CDR3 DNA: TGTGCCAGCAGCTACGGGACAGGCTATAATTCACCCCTCCACTTT
V gene: TRBV12-3/TRBV12-4; D gene: TRBD2; clone size: -; J gene: TRBJ2-1; CDR3 protein: CASSLGGGSRFF; CDR3 DNA: TGTGCCAGCAGTCTGGGCGGGGGGAGTAGGTTCTTC
V gene: TRBV5-1; D gene: -; clone size: -; J gene: TRBJ2-1; CDR3 protein: CASRRGDNEQFF; CDR3 DNA: TGCGCCAGCCGTAGAGGAGACAATGAGCAGTTCTTC
V gene: TRBV6-6; D gene: -; clone size: -; J gene: TRBJ1-2; CDR3 protein: CASTEDRYGYTF; CDR3 DNA: TGTGCCAGCACCGAGGACAGATATGGCTACACCTTC
V gene: TRBV7-9; D gene: TRBD2; clone size: -; J gene: TRBJ2-5; CDR3 protein: CASSLPHLAGQETQYF; CDR3 DNA: TGTGCCAGCAGCCTACCCCACCTAGCGGGGCAAGAGACCCAGTACTTC
V gene: TRBV27; D gene: TRBD1; clone size: few; J gene: TRBJ1-2; CDR3 protein: CASSSSDRAWGYTF; CDR3 DNA: TGTGCCAGCAGTTCCTCCGACAGGGCCTGGGGCTACACCTTC
V gene: TRBV7-9; D gene: TRBD1; clone size: -; J gene: TRBJ1-1; CDR3 protein: CASSGDRQNTEAFF; CDR3 DNA: TGTGCCAGCAGCGGGGACAGACAGAACACTGAAGCTTTCTTT
V gene: TRBV3-1/TRBV3-2; D gene: -; clone size: -; J gene: TRBJ2-3; CDR3 protein: CASSQFSRDTQYF; CDR3 DNA: TGTGCCAGCAGCCAATTTTCGAGAGATACGCAGTATTTT
V gene: TRBV27; D gene: TRBD1; clone size: -; J gene: TRBJ1-5; CDR3 protein: CASSNRGVGNQPQHF; CDR3 DNA: TGTGCCAGCAGCAACAGGGGAGTTGGCAATCAGCCCCAGCATTTT
V gene: TRBV11-2; D gene: TRBD1; clone size: large; J gene: TRBJ1-4; CDR3 protein: CASLGTGGYEKLFF; CDR3 DNA: TGTGCCAGCTTGGGAACAGGGGGGTATGAAAAACTGTTTTTT
V gene: TRBV10-3; D gene: -; clone size: -; J gene: TRBJ1-1; CDR3 protein: CATEGGGPGTEAFF; CDR3 DNA: TGTGCCACCGAAGGCGGGGGACCAGGGACTGAAGCTTTCTTT
V gene: TRBV7-3; D gene: -; clone size: -; J gene: TRBJ1-5; CDR3 protein: CASSPTPGAGNQPQHF; CDR3 DNA: TGTGCCAGCAGTCCAACTCCGGGAGCGGGGAATCAGCCCCAGCATTTT
V gene: TRBV3-1/TRBV3-2; D gene: TRBD2; clone size: once; J gene: TRBJ2-5; CDR3 protein: CASSQNAGGQETQYF; CDR3 DNA: TGTGCCAGCAGCCAAAATGCGGGGGGGCAAGAGACCCAGTACTTC
V gene: TRBV12-3/TRBV12-4; D gene: -; clone size: -; J gene: TRBJ1-5; CDR3 protein: CASSRAGQPQHF; CDR3 DNA: TGTGCCAGCAGTCGAGCAGGCCAGCCCCAGCATTTT
V gene: TRBV7-2; D gene: -; clone size: -; J gene: TRBJ2-3; CDR3 protein: CASSLEGLGDTQYF; CDR3 DNA: TGTGCCAGCAGCTTAGAGGGACTGGGGGATACGCAGTATTTT